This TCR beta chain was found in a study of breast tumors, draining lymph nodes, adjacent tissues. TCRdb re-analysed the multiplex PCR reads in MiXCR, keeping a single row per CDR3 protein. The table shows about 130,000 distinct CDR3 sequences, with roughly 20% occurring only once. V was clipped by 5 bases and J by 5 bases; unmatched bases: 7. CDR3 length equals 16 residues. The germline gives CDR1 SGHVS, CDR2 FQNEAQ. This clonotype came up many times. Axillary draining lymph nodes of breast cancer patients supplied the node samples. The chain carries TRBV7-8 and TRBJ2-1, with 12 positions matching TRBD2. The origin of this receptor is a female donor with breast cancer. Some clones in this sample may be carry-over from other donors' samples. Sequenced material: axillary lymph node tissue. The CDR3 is CASSRRGLAGNNEQFF. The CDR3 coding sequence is TGTGCCAGCAGCCGACGAGGACTAGCGGGAAACAATGAGCAGTTCTTC.